Below, 9 T cell receptor beta chains from the same sample are listed, as sequenced in a study of blood T cells in healthy people across ages (dated by TCRdb to about 2015). Receptor amplification or capture employed 5' RACE. The sequencer was an Illumina HiSeq 2500. A second PCR of 7 to 11 cycles was run with a J-beta primer mix and a sample-barcoded 5' primer. The public sequencing data were trimmed at Q25 with fastp and processed into clonotypes with MiXCR by TCRdb, which kept only in-frame beta chains. Entries are consolidated by CDR3 protein sequence, retaining the most common genes and DNA. The table for this sample lists about a million distinct CDR3 sequences; about 53% of them were counted only once. 20% to 25% of the sample is held by the ten biggest clonotypes. Sequenced: blood. These receptors came from an older woman in good health.

The chain has TRBV7-2 and TRBJ2-4; D unclear. V lost 2 bases and J lost 0, with 11 bases in between. Germline values: CDR1 SGHTA, CDR2 FQGNSA. This CDR3 is 16 amino acids long. Here the CDR3 reads CASSLTRQVAKNIQYF. The CDR3 region has the DNA TGTGCCAGCAGCTTAACCCGACAAGTAGCCAAAAACATTCAGTACTTC.

The genes are TRBV13 and TRBJ2-7; D is perhaps TRBD2 (5 bases). The germline V gene has CDR1 PRHDT and CDR2 FYEKMQ (reference sequence). This CDR3 comprises 19 residues. Between the trimmed V and J ends, which lost 2 bases and 3 bases, there was a span of 26 bases. The CDR3 sequence is CASSLLSRQRGRSVYEQYF. DNA of the CDR3: TGTGCCAGCAGCTTATTATCTCGGCAGAGAGGGAGATCGGTCTACGAGCAGTACTTC.

This clonotype was observed a handful of times. The V and J genes are TRBV20-1 and TRBJ2-3, with 8 bases lining up with TRBD2. The germline CDR1 and CDR2 sequences are DFQATT and SNEGSKA (reference sequence). The CDR3 runs to 13 residues. V lost 5 bases, J lost 1 base, and 2 bases stayed unmatched. The CDR3 DNA reads TGCAGTGCTGAGACTAGCGGCACAGATACGCAGTATTTT. Amino acid sequence: CSAETSGTDTQYF.

The chain combines TRBV30 with TRBJ2-1; no clear D. The CDR3 is 12 amino acids. Trimming shortened V by 0 bases and J by 10 bases, and 10 bases separated the two germline ends. Germline lookup yields CDR1 GTSNPN and CDR2 SVGIG (reference sequence). The CDR3 DNA sequence: TGTGCCTGGAGTGTACGGCAGGACGAGCAGTTCTTC. It encodes CAWSVRQDEQFF.

This clonotype occurred many times. The chain links TRBV5-1 to TRBJ2-7; the match to TRBD2 covers 12 bases. The trim removed 4 bases at V and 0 bases at J, leaving 11 bases unmatched. CDR1 and CDR2 from the germline V gene are SGHRS and YFSETQ. CDR3 length equals 18 residues. The CDR3: CASSKTTSGRATSYEQYF. The CDR3 coding sequence is TGCGCCAGCAGCAAAACGACTAGCGGGAGAGCCACCTCCTACGAGCAGTACTTC.

V and J are TRBV2 and TRBJ2-5; a weak D match, TRBD2 (6 bases). This CDR3 has 16 residues. The germline V gene encodes CDR1 SNHLY and CDR2 FYNNEI. Trimming removed 7 bases at V and 2 bases at J, with 20 bases between. As DNA, the CDR3 is TGTGCCAGCAATCGACCGGGGCAGGGAGGTCAAGAGACCCAGTACTTC. Translation: CASNRPGQGGQETQYF.

The J gene is TRBJ1-2, the V gene TRBV4-2, with 8 bases lining up with TRBD1. Looked up from germline, CDR1 is LGHNA and CDR2 is YNFKEQ. The CDR3 contains 16 residues. The V and J ends lost 4 bases and 1 base, in that order; junction bases with no gene match: 8. The CDR3 nucleotides read TGTGCCAGCAGCCTGGACAGGGCCAACTATAACTATGGCTACACCTTC. Its translation is CASSLDRANYNYGYTF.

This clonotype is a singleton in its sample. The rearrangement uses TRBV20-1 and TRBJ2-3, with 10 positions matching TRBD2. The germline V gene has CDR1 DFQATT and CDR2 SNEGSKA (reference sequence). This CDR3 is built from 15 residues. J was trimmed by 2 bases and V by 2 bases; bases with no gene match: 4. CDR3 in amino acids: CSARRTSGLTDTQYF. In DNA form, the CDR3 reads TGCAGTGCTAGAAGGACTAGCGGACTCACAGATACGCAGTATTTT.

About this clonotype itself: The junction and the germline gene differ at one end; a read error may be behind it. V gene TRBV18 combines with J gene TRBJ2-1; D is perhaps TRBD2 (5 bases). The CDR3 is 18 residues long. CDR1 and CDR2 (germline): KGHSH, LQKENI. The CDR3 here is CAGSPFPVGLPLINEQFF. The CDR3, as DNA: TGTGCCGGCTCACCGTTTCCGGTTGGACTCCCCCTTATCAATGAGCAGTTCTTC. The whole variable domain, filled in from reference TRBV18 and TRBJ2-1, reads NAGVMQNPRHLVRRRGQEARLRCSPMKGHSHVYWYRQLPEEGLKFMVYLQKENIIDESGMPKERFSAEFPKEGPSILRIQQVVRGDSAAYFCAGSPFPVGLPLINEQFFGPGTRLTVL.